The 24 T cell receptor beta chains given below trace back to one sample, sequenced in a study of regulatory T cells in long-lasting Graves disease. Combining iRepertoire HTBI primers with Arm-PCR of CDR3 regions, the authors built TCR beta libraries. TCRdb re-called the multiplex PCR reads with MiXCR, one entry per CDR3 protein. The data hold under 450,000 distinct CDR3 sequences, with around 24% observed a single time. Time point here: persistent/refractory GD, antithyroid drugs over 5 years with positive TRAb. RNA extracted from PBMCs served as the sequencing template. This sample comprised peripheral blood mononuclear cells (PBMCs), obtained when the disease was refractory, from a patient treated with antithyroid drugs. These TCRs come from a female donor with Graves disease.

This clonotype was observed a few times. J is TRBJ2-1 and V is TRBV11-2; 14 nucleotides agree with TRBD2. J was trimmed by 2 bases and V by 5 bases; bases with no gene match: 5. Germline assignment: CDR1 SGHAT and CDR2 FQNNGV. CDR3 length: 17 residues. In DNA, the CDR3 is TGTGCCAGCAGCAAAGGGACTAGCGGGAGAACCTACAATGAGCAGTTCTTC. Residues: CASSKGTSGRTYNEQFF.

This chain connects TRBV19 to TRBJ2-7; TRBD2 is a possible D gene (6 bases). Germline-derived CDR1 and CDR2 are LNHDA and SQIVND (reference sequence). The CDR3 loop spans 14 amino acids. V was trimmed by 8 bases and J by 1 base, leaving 15 bases between them. CDR3 coding DNA: TGTGCCAGTTCTTCCGGGAGTAAATCCTACGAGCAGTACTTC. This gives the protein CASSSGSKSYEQYF.

This clonotype has a count of ten or more. The J gene is TRBJ2-7, the V gene TRBV6-5; D is ambiguous. Germline CDR1 MNHEY, CDR2 SVGAGI. The CDR3 covers 12 residues. Trimming pared 1 base from V and 1 base from J, leaving 2 bases between. The CDR3 coding sequence is TGTGCCAGCAGTTACTTTTCCTACGAGCAGTACTTC. It encodes CASSYFSYEQYF.

The J gene is TRBJ2-7, the V gene TRBV5-1; 7 positions agree with TRBD2. CDR1 SGHRS and CDR2 YFSETQ come from the germline V gene. The CDR3 is 17 residues long. The V segment lost 0 bases and the J segment 2 bases; nucleotides outside the gene matches: 11. The CDR3 is CASSLAGASGATYEQYF. DNA for the CDR3: TGCGCCAGCAGCTTGGCCGGGGCTAGCGGTGCTACCTACGAGCAGTACTTC.

This clonotype has a count of ten or more. The rearrangement joins TRBV28 to TRBJ2-4; TRBD1 is a possible D gene (5 bases). The V end lost 2 bases, the J end lost 5 bases, and 16 bases lay between the germline ends. This CDR3 region has 16 residues. The V gene's germline CDR1 is MDHEN and CDR2 SYDVKM. CDR3 nucleotide sequence: TGTGCCAGCAGTTTAGAGGAAGGTGTCAGGGAAAACATTCAGTACTTC. It is translated as CASSLEEGVRENIQYF.

This clonotype was observed a handful of times. The J gene is TRBJ2-5, the V gene TRBV3-2; TRBD1 reflects the table's D call only, with no check against the DNA. TRBV3-2 is a recognized pseudogene. The length of the CDR3 is 17 residues. The CDR3 DNA follows: TGTGCCAGCAGCCAAATCGACAGGGGGCACCCGCAAGAGACCCAGTACTTC. This codes for CASSQIDRGHPQETQYF.

This clonotype was seen only a few times. V usage is TRBV28 and J usage is TRBJ2-7, with D possibly called TRBD1 or TRBD2 (6 bases each). The germline V gene encodes CDR1 MDHEN and CDR2 SYDVKM. Trimming pared 3 bases from V and 4 bases from J, leaving 16 bases between. This CDR3 spans 15 amino acids. CDR3: CASSLGAGGIYEQYF. The CDR3 DNA follows: TGTGCCAGCAGTTTGGGGGCTGGGGGGATTTACGAGCAGTACTTC.

As to this clonotype: A much larger clone is a single base away; this may be a read error. The V and J genes are TRBV28 and TRBJ2-7; D may be TRBD2 (6 bases). Looked up from germline, CDR1 is MDHEN and CDR2 is SYDVKM. This CDR3 contains 14 residues. Trimming took 5 bases from V and 2 from J, leaving 13 bases between them. The CDR3 region is CASSPGLRPYEQYF. The DNA for the CDR3 is TGTGCCAGCAGTCCGGGACTGAGGCCCTACGAGCAGTACTTC.

The rearrangement uses TRBV7-6 and TRBJ2-3, with D perhaps TRBD2 (5 bases). CDR3 length: 16 amino acids. Trimming removed 1 base from V and 3 bases from J, with 14 bases in between. Germline loops: CDR1 SGHVS, CDR2 FNYEAQ. The CDR3 DNA follows: TGTGCCAGCAGCTTAGAAGCGGCTAGAGATACAGATACGCAGTATTTT. It yields the protein CASSLEAARDTDTQYF.

This chain connects TRBV11-2 to TRBJ2-7; 9 positions agree with TRBD1. This CDR3 is 17 amino acids long. The germline V gene has CDR1 SGHAT and CDR2 FQNNGV. The V segment lost 4 bases and the J segment 4 bases; nucleotides outside the gene matches: 14. Here the CDR3 reads CASSSHAIGTGFYEQYF. The CDR3 nucleotides are TGTGCCAGCAGCTCGCACGCTATCGGGACAGGGTTTTACGAGCAGTACTTC.

As regards this clonotype: At one boundary the junction diverges from the germline segment, which might be a read error. The chain is built from TRBV12-3 or TRBV12-4 and TRBJ2-7; 8 bases align to TRBD1. CDR3 length: 17 residues. CDR3 nucleotide sequence: TGTGCCAGCAGTAAACTACCACAGGGGGTGAAGGCCTACGAGCAGTGCTTC. Residues: CASSKLPQGVKAYEQCF.

In its sample, this clonotype was seen a few times. The chain has TRBV29-1 and TRBJ1-4, with a possible D match to TRBD1 (6 bases). This CDR3 is built from 14 residues. Deletions cut 7 bases from V and 8 bases from J, with 20 bases between. The germline V gene has CDR1 SQVTM and CDR2 ANQGSEA. CDR3 sequence (DNA): TGCAGCGGTCTGGGGGGGGCAGGAGGGGAAAAACTGTTTTTT. Its translation is CSGLGGAGGEKLFF.

This clonotype has just a few counts. This rearrangement joins TRBV29-1 to TRBJ2-3, with TRBD2 matching over 7 bases. There are 12 residues in the CDR3. CDR1 SQVTM and CDR2 ANQGSEA come from the germline V gene. V was pared by 4 bases and J by 4 bases, with 2 bases of the junction left unmatched. CDR3 residues: CSVVGGADTQYF. CDR3 sequence (DNA): TGCAGCGTTGTGGGAGGGGCAGATACGCAGTATTTT.

This clonotype was seen a handful of times. This sequence joins TRBV20-1 and TRBJ2-7, with 8 bases aligning to TRBD1. Germline-derived CDR1 and CDR2 are DFQATT and SNEGSKA (reference sequence). Trimming took 6 bases from V and 3 from J; bases not matched to a gene: 10. This CDR3 spans 14 amino acids. This CDR3 reads CSAPRRTGSYEQYF. CDR3 nucleotides: TGCAGTGCCCCTAGGCGGACAGGGAGCTACGAGCAGTACTTC.

This clonotype showed up just a few times. This chain links TRBV3-1 with TRBJ2-4; D is uncertain. Per the germline V gene, CDR1 is LGHDT and CDR2 is YNNKEL (reference sequence). The V end lost 11 bases, the J end lost 0 bases, and 11 bases lay between the germline ends. The CDR3 loop spans 13 amino acids. The CDR3: CAVGSLAKNIQYF. Written as DNA, the CDR3 is TGTGCCGTTGGGTCGCTAGCCAAAAACATTCAGTACTTC. The variable domain in full, with the rest retrieved from reference TRBV3-1 and TRBJ2-4, is DTAVSQTPKYLVTQMGNDKSIKCEQNLGHDTMYWYKQDSKKFLKIMFSYNNKELIINETVPNRFSPKSPDKAHLNLHINSLELGDSAVYFCAVGSLAKNIQYFGAGTRLSVL.

This clonotype was seen more than once but under ten times. The chain links TRBV7-9 to TRBJ2-7; D is perhaps TRBD1 (6 bases). CDR1 is SEHNR, CDR2 FQNEAQ, per germline (reference sequence). Trimming removed 4 bases at V and 2 bases at J, with 6 bases between. The length of the CDR3 is 12 residues. In DNA, the CDR3 is TGTGCCAGCAGCTGGGACACCTACGAGCAGTACTTC. Residues: CASSWDTYEQYF.

At least ten counts were recorded for this clonotype. The CDR3 here is CASSPSKGIGQPQHF. The DNA of the CDR3 is TGTGCCAGCAGCCCCTCGAAAGGGATCGGTCAGCCCCAGCATTTT. The chain recombines TRBV7-2 with TRBJ1-5, with D unresolved. Germline values: CDR1 SGHTA, CDR2 FQGNSA. The V gene lost 5 bases and the J gene lost 6 bases, with 17 bases spanning the gap. The CDR3 has 15 amino acids. Using reference TRBV7-2 and TRBJ1-5 for the parts outside the CDR3, the full variable domain is GAGVSQSPSNKVTEKGKDVELRCDPISGHTALYWYRQSLGQGLEFLIYFQGNSAPDKSGLPSDRFSAERTGGSVSTLTIQRTQQEDSAVYLCASSPSKGIGQPQHFGDGTRLSIL.

Ten or more counts support this clonotype. The junction and the germline gene differ at one end; a read error may be behind it. This sequence joins TRBV5-1 and TRBJ2-7; 10 nucleotides match TRBD2. Germline assignment: CDR1 SGHRS and CDR2 YFSETQ. The CDR3 runs 15 residues. The CDR3 DNA reads TGTGCCAGCAGTTTACGGACTAGCGGAACCTACGAGCAGTACTTC. Translated, it gives CASSLRTSGTYEQYF.

This clonotype was observed at least ten times. V usage is TRBV15 and J usage is TRBJ1-1; 7 positions agree with TRBD1. Germline lookup yields CDR1 LNHNV and CDR2 YYDKDF (reference sequence). V lost 1 base and J lost 10; bases outside the gene matches: 9. The CDR3 sequence is 14 residues long. The CDR3 here is CATSRAGPQGGAFF. The DNA of the CDR3 is TGTGCCACCAGCAGAGCCGGGCCCCAGGGGGGAGCTTTCTTT.

The chain combines TRBV5-5 with TRBJ2-7; TRBD1 or TRBD2 may be the D gene (5 bases each). This CDR3 is 14 amino acids long. V was shortened by 3 bases and J by 2 bases, with 12 bases between the two germline ends. CDR1 is SGHKS and CDR2 is YYEKEE in the germline V gene (reference sequence). CDR3 nucleotides: TGTGCCAGCAGCTACCGGGACGTCCCCTACGAGCAGTACTTC. Translating gives CASSYRDVPYEQYF.

This clonotype was found a few times. V gene TRBV20-1 combines with J gene TRBJ2-7; 7 bases are a match to TRBD2. Germline lookup yields CDR1 DFQATT and CDR2 SNEGSKA (reference sequence). This CDR3 has 16 residues. The junction had 10 bases not matched to a gene; V was cut back by 0 bases and J by 2 bases. CDR3 DNA: TGCAGTGCTAGAGATCCCGGGACTACCCCCGCCTACGAGCAGTACTTC. Its translation is CSARDPGTTPAYEQYF.

This clonotype was detected a few times. The rearrangement joins TRBV5-4 to TRBJ1-1, with 8 bases that match TRBD1. The CDR3 spans 15 residues. V gave up 4 bases and J gave up 4 bases; unmatched junction bases: 9. Germline CDR1 is SGHNT and CDR2 is YYREEE (reference sequence). Written as DNA, the CDR3 is TGTGCCAGCAGCCCGTCGGACAGGGTTGGCACTGAAGCTTTCTTT. It encodes CASSPSDRVGTEAFF.

The chain uses TRBV20-1 and TRBJ2-3; D tentatively fits TRBD1 or TRBD2 (5 bases each). Trimming cost V 7 bases and J 0 bases, with 14 bases left between them. CDR1 and CDR2 from the germline V gene are DFQATT and SNEGSKA (reference sequence). The CDR3 extends over 14 amino acids. The CDR3 loop reads CSGGSGASTDTQYF. CDR3 DNA: TGCAGTGGGGGGTCGGGTGCTAGCACAGATACGCAGTATTTT.

This clonotype was seen at least ten times. V is TRBV2 and J is TRBJ1-1; D gene unclear. Germline V lookup: CDR1 SNHLY, CDR2 FYNNEI. V gave up 3 bases and J gave up 0 bases, with 8 bases separating them. The CDR3 is 14 amino acids. The CDR3 DNA is TGTGCCAGCAGTGAGGAGATAGTGAACACTGAAGCTTTCTTT. Amino acid sequence: CASSEEIVNTEAFF.